This T cell receptor (beta chain) appears in the sequencing data of a study of shared clonotypes between healthy human individuals. V trimming: 4 bases; J trimming: 3 bases; junction bases outside the gene matches: 12. In germline, CDR1 is MNHEY, CDR2 SMNVEV (reference sequence). The CDR3 length is 17 residues. CD45RO negativity and positive selection for CCR7 defined naive CD8 cells, a population that excluded terminally differentiated effector memory CD45RA+ cells. Method: immunoSEQ multiplex PCR; TCRdb's copy keeps in-frame clones and lacks some. The table lists about 2,100,000 clones, just over 90% of them singletons.

V gene TRBV27 combines with J gene TRBJ2-1; TRBD1 matches 7 bases. This TCR was recovered from a man between 18 and 35 years old in good health. Some clones in this sample may be carry-over from other donors' samples. Input material: naive CD8+ T cells from PBMCs. The chain's CDR3 is CASSSRQGSIGYNEQFF. The CDR3 coding sequence is TGTGCCAGCAGTTCGCGACAGGGATCTATCGGCTACAATGAGCAGTTCTTC.